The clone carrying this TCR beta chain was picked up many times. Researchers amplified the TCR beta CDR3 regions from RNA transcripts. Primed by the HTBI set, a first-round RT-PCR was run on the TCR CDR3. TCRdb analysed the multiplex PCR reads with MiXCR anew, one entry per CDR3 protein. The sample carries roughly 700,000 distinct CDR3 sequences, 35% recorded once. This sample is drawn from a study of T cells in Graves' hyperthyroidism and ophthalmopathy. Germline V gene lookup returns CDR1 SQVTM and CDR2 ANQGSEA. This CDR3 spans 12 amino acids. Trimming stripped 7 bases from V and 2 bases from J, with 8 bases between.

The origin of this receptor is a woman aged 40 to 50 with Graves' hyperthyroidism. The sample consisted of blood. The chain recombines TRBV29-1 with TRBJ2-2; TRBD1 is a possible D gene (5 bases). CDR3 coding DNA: TGCAGCGGTCAGGGAAACACCGGGGAGCTGTTTTTT. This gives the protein CSGQGNTGELFF.